These T cell receptor beta chains were read from a single sample in a study of spatial heterogeneity in lung cancer. TCRdb analysed the 5' RACE reads with MiXCR anew, one entry per CDR3 protein. The sample shows tens of thousands of distinct CDR3 sequences, around 8% of them seen only once. The sample in question was PBMCs, obtained at surgery. Every receptor here comes from a female donor with early-stage non-small cell lung cancer. Both conserved end residues are part of each CDR3. The order of the fields is V gene, J gene, D gene, clone size, CDR3 protein, CDR3 DNA. D genes are given only for firm matches. Some rows have no size entry. The others give once, few or many, or a class for an expanded clone.

TRBV4-1,TRBJ1-1,TRBD1,-,CASSQTGGYTEAFF,TGCGCCAGCAGCCAAACAGGGGGCTACACTGAAGCTTTCTTT
TRBV7-3,TRBJ2-6,-,many,CASSPRTVSGSGANVLTF,TGTGCCAGCAGCCCTCGGACAGTATCCGGCTCTGGGGCCAACGTCCTGACTTTC
TRBV20-1,TRBJ2-1,-,-,CSGSYSYNEQFF,TGCAGTGGAAGTTACTCCTACAATGAGCAGTTCTTC
TRBV13,TRBJ2-1,-,-,CASSEAWGAAYNEQFF,TGTGCCAGCAGCGAGGCCTGGGGGGCCGCATACAATGAGCAGTTCTTC
TRBV20-1,TRBJ1-5,TRBD1,few,CSARDRTGNQPQHF,TGCAGTGCTAGAGATCGGACAGGGAATCAGCCCCAGCATTTT
TRBV19,TRBJ2-1,-,many,CASSPPSMNNEQFF,TGTGCCAGTAGTCCCCCTAGCATGAACAATGAGCAGTTCTTC
TRBV3-1,TRBJ1-5,TRBD1,many,CASSQTGGNQPQHF,TGTGCCAGCAGCCAGACAGGGGGTAATCAGCCCCAGCATTTT
TRBV7-2,TRBJ2-1,TRBD2,many,CASSPQRGQFF,TGTGCCAGCAGCCCCCAGCGGGGACAGTTCTTC
TRBV6-2/TRBV6-3,TRBJ1-2,-,-,CASSYSQINYGYTF,TGTGCCAGCAGTTACTCGCAGATCAACTATGGCTACACCTTC
TRBV27,TRBJ1-2,-,many,CASSRGSYGYTF,TGTGCCAGCTCCCGGGGTTCCTATGGCTACACCTTC
TRBV5-4,TRBJ2-3,-,many,CASSPPAQGADTQYF,TGTGCCAGCAGCCCGCCCGCGCAGGGCGCAGATACGCAGTATTTT
TRBV5-1,TRBJ1-4,TRBD1,-,CASSPGAGTGNEKLFF,TGCGCCAGCAGCCCGGGTGCCGGGACAGGGAATGAAAAACTGTTTTTT
TRBV10-2,TRBJ2-7,-,many,CASTRQHYEQYF,TGCGCCAGCACCAGGCAGCATTACGAGCAGTACTTC
TRBV19,TRBJ1-5,TRBD1,many,CASQGEQGTGPQHF,TGTGCCAGCCAAGGAGAACAGGGGACGGGGCCCCAGCATTTT
TRBV7-9,TRBJ2-5,-,many,CASSLLQQETQYF,TGTGCCAGCAGCTTACTACAGCAAGAGACCCAGTACTTC
TRBV3-1,TRBJ2-5,-,-,CASSQDQARETQYF,TGTGCCAGCAGCCAAGATCAGGCTCGAGAGACCCAGTACTTC
TRBV30,TRBJ2-7,TRBD2,many,CAWGRSLAGFGSYEQYF,TGTGCCTGGGGACGATCCCTAGCGGGTTTCGGGTCCTACGAGCAGTACTTC
TRBV30,TRBJ2-1,TRBD2,many,CAWRRGTSGYNEQFF,TGTGCCTGGAGACGCGGGACTAGCGGGTACAATGAGCAGTTCTTC
TRBV18,TRBJ2-6,-,-,CASSPADPGANVLTF,TGTGCCAGCTCACCAGCGGATCCCGGGGCCAACGTCCTGACTTTC
TRBV20-1,TRBJ2-7,TRBD1,many,CSASAASPDRVSYEQYF,TGCAGTGCCTCGGCGGCAAGCCCGGACAGGGTCTCCTACGAGCAGTACTTC